This T cell receptor (beta chain) stems from a study of cytomegalovirus exposure and HLA in healthy donors. Whole-study results and caveats: TCR beta V- and J-gene trimming, according to a later analysis, was linked to a missense DCLRE1C variant.

The CDR3 length is 15 residues. Per germline, CDR1 SGHAT and CDR2 FQNNGV. V was pared by 2 bases and J by 1 base, with 3 bases of the junction left unmatched. As to this clone: Antigen unknown.

With 60 Vbeta and 13 Jbeta primers, the PCR was carried out. Sequenced by immunoSEQ multiplex PCR; TCRdb stores in-frame clones only, minus some. This table holds roughly 120,000 clones, around 62% found once. The clonotype originates from a woman aged 40 to 49 in good health and CMV-seropositive. V is TRBV11-2 and J is TRBJ2-5; 8 nucleotides align to TRBD2. Sequencing was done on a sample of PBMCs. In nucleotides, the CDR3 is TGTGCCAGCAGCTTACTACTAGCGGTCCAAGAGACCCAGTACTTC. Encoded protein: CASSLLLAVQETQYF.